The rows below give T cell receptor beta chains drawn from one sample of a study of OX40 agonist ivuxolimab in advanced cancers. Produced via immunoSEQ multiplex PCR; TCRdb's table is partial and in-frame only. The table lists about 71,000 clones, approximately 94% of them singletons. The sequenced sample was CD4+ or CD8+ T cells sorted from blood, obtained in a trial of the OX40 agonist ivuxolimab. Source of these receptors: an adult with an advanced solid tumor such as melanoma, head and neck, liver or kidney cancer. Both conserved end residues are part of each CDR3. The D gene is left open where the match is weak. The size of a clone is reported for some rows only, either as once, few or many, or as a class for expanded clones.

V: TRBV19; J: TRBJ1-2; size: once; D: TRBD1; CDR3: CASLSPRDRGTSEGYTF; DNA: TGTGCCAGTCTTTCCCCCCGGGACAGGGGTACGTCGGAGGGCTACACCTTC
V: TRBV7-9; J: TRBJ2-7; size: few; D: -; CDR3: CASSPVNGPPTDEQYF; DNA: TGTGCCAGCAGCCCGGTAAATGGGCCTCCCACTGACGAGCAGTACTTC
V: TRBV6-5; J: TRBJ2-7; size: -; D: TRBD1; CDR3: CASSYSTGSSYEQYF; DNA: TGTGCCAGCAGTTATTCGACAGGGTCCTCCTACGAGCAGTACTTC
V: TRBV7-2; J: TRBJ2-1; size: -; D: -; CDR3: CASSLVLGDNEQFF; DNA: TGTGCCAGCAGCTTAGTCTTGGGGGACAATGAGCAGTTCTTC
V: TRBV5-1; J: TRBJ2-7; size: -; D: TRBD1; CDR3: CASSLSGTGGYEQYF; DNA: TGCGCCAGCAGCTTGTCAGGGACAGGGGGCTACGAGCAGTACTTC
V: TRBV13; J: TRBJ2-1; size: -; D: -; CDR3: CASSSTSVYEQFF; DNA: TGTGCCAGCAGCTCGACTAGTGTCTATGAGCAGTTCTTC
V: TRBV27; J: TRBJ2-3; size: -; D: TRBD1; CDR3: CASRDRSPHTQYF; DNA: TGTGCCAGCCGGGACAGGTCCCCCCATACGCAGTATTTT
V: TRBV19; J: TRBJ2-1; size: -; D: -; CDR3: CASSIMLGANYNEQFF; DNA: TGTGCCAGTAGTATAATGCTTGGGGCTAACTACAATGAGCAGTTCTTC
V: TRBV5-4; J: TRBJ2-3; size: -; D: TRBD1; CDR3: CASSWVTGVVGTDTQYF; DNA: TGTGCCAGCAGCTGGGTTACAGGGGTCGTCGGCACAGATACGCAGTATTTT
V: TRBV29-1; J: TRBJ1-2; size: -; D: -; CDR3: CSVDPIGPSYGYTF; DNA: TGCAGCGTTGATCCCATTGGACCGAGCTATGGCTACACCTTC
V: TRBV5-6; J: TRBJ2-7; size: once; D: -; CDR3: CASSFHEQYF; DNA: TGTGCCAGCAGCTTCCACGAGCAGTACTTC
V: TRBV4-3; J: TRBJ2-7; size: -; D: TRBD2; CDR3: CASSQASGGPFYEQYF; DNA: TGCGCCAGCAGCCAGGCGAGCGGGGGGCCCTTCTACGAGCAGTACTTC
V: TRBV4-1; J: TRBJ2-7; size: -; D: -; CDR3: CASSQERGWSYEQYF; DNA: TGCGCCAGCAGCCAAGAAAGAGGGTGGTCCTACGAGCAGTACTTC
V: TRBV6-6; J: TRBJ1-3; size: -; D: TRBD1; CDR3: CASSLQGSSGNTIYF; DNA: TGTGCCAGCAGTTTACAGGGGAGCTCTGGAAACACCATATATTTT
V: TRBV2; J: TRBJ1-2; size: -; D: -; CDR3: CASSEDPGPSYGYTF; DNA: TGTGCCAGCAGTGAAGACCCAGGCCCGTCCTATGGCTACACCTTC
V: TRBV5-6; J: TRBJ2-1; size: -; D: -; CDR3: CASSFAGPNEQFF; DNA: TGTGCCAGCAGCTTCGCAGGGCCGAATGAGCAGTTCTTC
V: TRBV2; J: TRBJ1-5; size: few; D: TRBD1; CDR3: CASSERLGQGNNQPQHF; DNA: TGTGCCAGCAGTGAAAGGCTGGGACAGGGGAACAATCAGCCCCAGCATTTT
V: TRBV4-1; J: TRBJ2-7; size: -; D: TRBD1; CDR3: CASSQEGQLPYEQYF; DNA: TGCGCCAGCAGCCAAGAGGGACAGCTACCTTACGAGCAGTACTTC
V: TRBV7-2; J: TRBJ1-1; size: -; D: TRBD1; CDR3: CASSGWDRGNTEAFF; DNA: TGTGCCAGCAGCGGATGGGACAGGGGTAACACTGAAGCTTTCTTT
V: TRBV10-3; J: TRBJ2-1; size: -; D: TRBD1; CDR3: CAIKEGQGYNEQFF; DNA: TGTGCCATCAAGGAGGGACAGGGATACAATGAGCAGTTCTTC
V: TRBV14; J: TRBJ2-5; size: -; D: TRBD1; CDR3: CASSQGPPADRGVETQYF; DNA: TGTGCCAGCAGCCAAGGGCCCCCCGCCGACAGGGGGGTAGAGACCCAGTACTTC
V: TRBV28; J: TRBJ2-2; size: -; D: TRBD1; CDR3: CASSPGQGYTGELFF; DNA: TGTGCCAGCAGTCCGGGACAGGGGTACACCGGGGAGCTGTTTTTT
V: TRBV27; J: TRBJ1-4; size: -; D: -; CDR3: CASSPGHVDEKLFF; DNA: TGTGCCAGCAGTCCGGGACATGTTGATGAAAAACTGTTTTTT
V: TRBV10-3; J: TRBJ1-5; size: once; D: -; CDR3: CAISGGGYSNQPQHF; DNA: TGTGCCATCAGTGGGGGGGGGTATAGCAATCAGCCCCAGCATTTT
V: TRBV15; J: TRBJ2-7; size: -; D: TRBD1; CDR3: CATSSDPALGQGASEQYF; DNA: TGTGCCACCAGCAGCGACCCTGCACTGGGACAGGGGGCGAGCGAGCAGTACTTC
V: TRBV9; J: TRBJ2-7; size: -; D: TRBD2; CDR3: CASSVIAGEDYEQYF; DNA: TGTGCCAGCAGCGTAATAGCGGGAGAAGACTACGAGCAGTACTTC
V: TRBV5-5; J: TRBJ2-7; size: -; D: -; CDR3: CATARGVYEQYF; DNA: TGTGCCACCGCCAGGGGAGTCTACGAGCAGTACTTC
V: TRBV5-6; J: TRBJ1-1; size: -; D: -; CDR3: CASSLGDNTEAFF; DNA: TGTGCCAGCAGCTTGGGGGACAACACTGAAGCTTTCTTT
V: TRBV9; J: TRBJ2-5; size: -; D: -; CDR3: CASSEPPGLPETQYF; DNA: TGTGCCAGCAGCGAGCCACCGGGACTCCCAGAGACCCAGTACTTC
V: TRBV19; J: TRBJ2-5; size: -; D: TRBD2; CDR3: CASSTPQAGGGQETQYF; DNA: TGTGCCAGTAGTACCCCCCAAGCGGGAGGAGGGCAAGAGACCCAGTACTTC
V: TRBV28; J: TRBJ2-2; size: -; D: TRBD1; CDR3: CASTDRDTGELFF; DNA: TGTGCCAGTACCGACAGGGACACCGGGGAGCTGTTTTTT
V: TRBV19; J: TRBJ2-2; size: -; D: -; CDR3: CASSIGAVPLFF; DNA: TGTGCCAGTAGTATAGGGGCAGTGCCGCTGTTTTTT
V: TRBV18; J: TRBJ2-7; size: -; D: TRBD1; CDR3: CASSPGQGAYEQYF; DNA: TGTGCCAGCTCACCGGGACAGGGAGCCTACGAGCAGTACTTC
V: TRBV4-3; J: TRBJ2-3; size: -; D: -; CDR3: CASPGGHTDTQYF; DNA: TGCGCCAGCCCAGGCGGCCACACAGATACGCAGTATTTT
V: TRBV6-5; J: TRBJ2-7; size: -; D: TRBD2; CDR3: CASSYSTSGTYEQYF; DNA: TGTGCCAGCAGTTACAGTACTAGCGGGACCTACGAGCAGTACTTC
V: TRBV28; J: TRBJ2-5; size: -; D: TRBD1; CDR3: CASSFIGTGGRETQYF; DNA: TGTGCCAGCAGTTTTATCGGGACAGGGGGCCGGGAGACCCAGTACTTC
V: TRBV5-6; J: TRBJ2-1; size: -; D: TRBD2; CDR3: CASSLGSAGERYNEQFF; DNA: TGTGCCAGCAGCTTGGGGTCGGCGGGGGAACGTTACAATGAGCAGTTCTTC
V: TRBV27; J: TRBJ2-3; size: -; D: TRBD1; CDR3: CASSPGTDYLTSTDTQYF; DNA: TGTGCCAGCAGTCCTGGGACAGACTACCTCACTAGCACAGATACGCAGTATTTT
V: TRBV5-6; J: TRBJ2-7; size: few; D: -; CDR3: CASSLGGEQYF; DNA: TGTGCCAGCAGCTTGGGCGGCGAGCAGTACTTC
V: TRBV7-6; J: TRBJ1-1; size: -; D: TRBD1; CDR3: CASSLGDRFYSMNTEAFF; DNA: TGTGCCAGCAGCTTAGGGGACAGATTCTATTCCATGAACACTGAAGCTTTCTTT
V: TRBV6-5; J: TRBJ2-7; size: -; D: -; CDR3: CASSYSLTRAYEQYF; DNA: TGTGCCAGCAGTTACTCTTTAACTCGAGCCTACGAGCAGTACTTC
V: TRBV10-3; J: TRBJ2-7; size: -; D: TRBD1; CDR3: CAISAPQGGSDEQYF; DNA: TGTGCCATCAGTGCCCCCCAAGGGGGCTCGGACGAGCAGTACTTC
V: TRBV28; J: TRBJ2-2; size: -; D: TRBD2; CDR3: CASSLRASGGPRGTGELFF; DNA: TGTGCCAGCAGTTTAAGGGCTAGCGGGGGACCAAGGGGGACCGGGGAGCTGTTTTTT
V: TRBV27; J: TRBJ2-1; size: -; D: -; CDR3: CASSYAESSYNEQFF; DNA: TGTGCCAGCAGCTACGCCGAAAGCTCCTACAATGAGCAGTTCTTC
V: TRBV4-3; J: TRBJ2-1; size: -; D: TRBD2; CDR3: CASSLLAGGTHEQFF; DNA: TGCGCCAGCAGCCTGCTAGCGGGAGGGACCCATGAGCAGTTCTTC
V: TRBV9; J: TRBJ1-1; size: -; D: -; CDR3: CASSVVGGDTEAFF; DNA: TGTGCCAGCAGCGTAGTTGGGGGCGACACTGAAGCTTTCTTT
V: TRBV4-1; J: TRBJ2-1; size: -; D: TRBD2; CDR3: CASSQDEGRGDYNEQFF; DNA: TGCGCCAGCAGCCAAGATGAAGGGCGGGGGGACTACAATGAGCAGTTCTTC
V: TRBV28; J: TRBJ2-5; size: -; D: TRBD1; CDR3: CASSPIRQGAGETQYF; DNA: TGTGCCAGCAGCCCTATCCGACAGGGAGCAGGGGAGACCCAGTACTTC
V: TRBV7-6; J: TRBJ2-7; size: once; D: -; CDR3: CASSPSPTDYEQYF; DNA: TGTGCCAGCAGCCCGAGTCCAACCGACTACGAGCAGTACTTC
V: TRBV21-1; J: TRBJ1-2; size: -; D: -; CDR3: CASSKDVRGGYGYTF; DNA: TGTGCCAGCAGCAAAGACGTCAGGGGAGGATATGGCTACACCTTC
V: TRBV28; J: TRBJ2-1; size: -; D: TRBD2; CDR3: CASSAGLAGVNEQFF; DNA: TGTGCCAGCAGTGCGGGACTAGCGGGTGTTAATGAGCAGTTCTTC
V: TRBV9; J: TRBJ2-3; size: once; D: -; CDR3: CASSVVPGSRSSTDTQYF; DNA: TGTGCCAGCAGCGTAGTACCGGGGTCCAGATCTAGCACAGATACGCAGTATTTT
V: TRBV2; J: TRBJ2-7; size: -; D: TRBD2; CDR3: CASSDWGTSGDPREQYF; DNA: TGTGCCAGCAGTGACTGGGGGACTAGCGGGGACCCGAGAGAGCAGTACTTC
V: TRBV4-3; J: TRBJ2-7; size: -; D: TRBD2; CDR3: CASSLGLAGNSYEQYF; DNA: TGCGCCAGCAGCCTAGGACTAGCGGGAAACTCCTACGAGCAGTACTTC
V: TRBV27; J: TRBJ2-3; size: -; D: TRBD1; CDR3: CASSLISSGQGSTDTQYF; DNA: TGTGCCAGCAGTTTAATAAGCTCGGGACAGGGTAGCACAGATACGCAGTATTTT
V: TRBV12-2; J: TRBJ2-7; size: -; D: -; CDR3: CASRLVALTGTSGGLYYEQYF; DNA: TGTGCAAGTCGCTTAGTTGCCCTAACCGGGACTAGCGGGGGGCTTTACTACGAGCAGTACTTC
V: TRBV19; J: TRBJ1-1; size: -; D: -; CDR3: CASSMGPLGNTEAFF; DNA: TGTGCCAGTAGTATGGGGCCCTTGGGGAACACTGAAGCTTTCTTT
V: TRBV28; J: TRBJ2-7; size: -; D: TRBD1; CDR3: CASSLPSGTGRGEQYF; DNA: TGTGCCAGCAGTCTACCCTCCGGGACAGGCAGAGGCGAGCAGTACTTC
V: TRBV9; J: TRBJ1-6; size: -; D: -; CDR3: CASSVAREGTSPLHF; DNA: TGTGCCAGCAGCGTAGCTCGGGAGGGGACTTCACCCCTCCACTTT
V: TRBV9; J: TRBJ2-3; size: -; D: -; CDR3: CASSVDSGGWADTQYF; DNA: TGTGCCAGCAGCGTAGATTCAGGAGGGTGGGCAGATACGCAGTATTTT